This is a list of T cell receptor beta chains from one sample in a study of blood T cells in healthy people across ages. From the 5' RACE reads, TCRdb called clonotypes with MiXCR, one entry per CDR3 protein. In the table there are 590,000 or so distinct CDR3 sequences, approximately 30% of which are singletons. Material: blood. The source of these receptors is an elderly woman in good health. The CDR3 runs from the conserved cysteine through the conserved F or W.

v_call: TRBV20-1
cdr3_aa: CSAPRGAYQETQYF

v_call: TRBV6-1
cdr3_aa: CASSVDRVSPLHF

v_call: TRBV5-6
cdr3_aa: CASSMGQGNQPQHF

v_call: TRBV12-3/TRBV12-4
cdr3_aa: CASSSTGGSYEQYF

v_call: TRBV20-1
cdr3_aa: CSAEGGSRDYEQYF

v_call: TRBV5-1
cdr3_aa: CASGDTGYSGNTIYF

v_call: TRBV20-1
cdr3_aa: CSAFPLAGGGEAQYF

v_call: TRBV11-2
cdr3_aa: CASSLERDRYYEQYF

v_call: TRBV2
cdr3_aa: CASGLAQETQYF

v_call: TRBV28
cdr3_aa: CASSGRKGTDGSNYGYTF

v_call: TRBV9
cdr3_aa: CASSSQGGDTQYF

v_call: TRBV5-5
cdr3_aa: CASSGAGDAYEQYF

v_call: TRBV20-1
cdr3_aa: CSAELGDEQFF

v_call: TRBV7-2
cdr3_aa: CASSLGGGAHYGYTF

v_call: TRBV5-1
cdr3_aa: CTSSPGGRSTDTQYF

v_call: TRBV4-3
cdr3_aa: CASSQEKGYYGYTF

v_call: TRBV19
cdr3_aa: CASSLANQGNEQFF

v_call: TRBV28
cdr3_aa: CASSFSDSSYEQYF

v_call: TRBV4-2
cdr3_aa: CASSQDQSFEQFF

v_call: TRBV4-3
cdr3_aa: CASSQDRRGRGQQFF

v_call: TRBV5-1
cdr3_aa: CASSLEVSGGNLGEQYF

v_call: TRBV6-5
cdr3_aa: CASSYSLFREGLNTEAFF

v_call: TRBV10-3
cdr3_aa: CAISAGGQGNEQFF

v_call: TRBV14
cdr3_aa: CASSQPSGPKSNYGYTF

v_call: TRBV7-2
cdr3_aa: CASSPRDSSPGYTF

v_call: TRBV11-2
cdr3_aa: CASSLVGMGEQYF

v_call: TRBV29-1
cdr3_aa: CSVEPGGRAGAFF

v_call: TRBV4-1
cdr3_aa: CASSQGRGIYNEQFF

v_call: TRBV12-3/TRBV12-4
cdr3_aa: CASSSRASPQETQYF

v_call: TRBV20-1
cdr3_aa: CSATSGGRGETQYF

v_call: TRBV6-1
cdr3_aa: CASSVGMTSVAIEQFF

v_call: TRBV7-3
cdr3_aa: CASSLTGGRSGNTIYF

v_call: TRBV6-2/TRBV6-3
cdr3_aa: CASSRWSAEAFF

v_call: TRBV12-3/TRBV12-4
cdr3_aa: CASRSLNRRESPLHF

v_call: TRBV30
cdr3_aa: CAWLDILNTEAFF

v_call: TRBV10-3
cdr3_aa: CAISEQEYEQYF

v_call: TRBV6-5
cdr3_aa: CASNEQGALYGYTF

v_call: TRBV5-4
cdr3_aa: CASSLALGGLYDEQFF

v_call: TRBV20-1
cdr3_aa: CSARGLGPGGCIF

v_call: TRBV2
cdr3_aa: CASSSYGGYTF

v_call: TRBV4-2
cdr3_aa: CTSSLDLGTTIMNTEAFF

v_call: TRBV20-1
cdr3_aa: CGASVSGGVTDTQYF

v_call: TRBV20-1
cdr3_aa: CSARVPVNTEAFF

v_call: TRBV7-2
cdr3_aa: CASSLVMDRAYEQYF

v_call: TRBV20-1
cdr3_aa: CSATGLAGAPKEDEQYF

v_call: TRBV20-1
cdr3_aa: CSAGIAGGPGQPQHF

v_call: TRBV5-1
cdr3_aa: CASSTNRRVNSPLHF

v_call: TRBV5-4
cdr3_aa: CASSLVGGVGANVLTF

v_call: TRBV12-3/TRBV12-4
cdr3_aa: CASSPIVTPTRSSGNTIYF

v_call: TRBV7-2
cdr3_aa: CASSLFRQGEKLFF

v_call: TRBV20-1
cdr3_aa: CSARDSRTSSNQPQHF

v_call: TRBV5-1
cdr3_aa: CASSATISTDTQYF